This T cell receptor beta chain was sequenced during a study of blood T cell repertoires in COVID-19. The V gene end was trimmed by 3 bases and the J gene end by 4 bases; junction bases not matched to a gene: 11. Germline V gene lookup returns CDR1 MNHEY and CDR2 SMNVEV (reference sequence). The CDR3 totals 18 residues. As processed by the authors: For nucleated cells, counts were estimated from reference gene primer amplification. This table comes from immunoSEQ multiplex PCR, and its TCRdb copy is limited to in-frame clones, with some not included. V and J calls and clone size are those listed in that table; D and trimming were worked out from the DNA. The sample lists 25,000 to 35,000 clones; 90% to 95% were seen once.

Sequencing input: peripheral blood. The receptor was isolated from a human donor with active COVID-19. The donor label of this sample is uncertain. V gene TRBV27 combines with J gene TRBJ2-2; TRBD2 matches at 10 bases. CDR3 in amino acids: CASSFSRASGRSTGELFF. DNA for the CDR3: TGTGCCAGCAGTTTCAGCAGGGCTAGCGGGAGAAGCACCGGGGAGCTGTTTTTT.